This T cell receptor (beta chain) was recovered during a study of vaccination effects on CD4 cells after COVID-19. The germline CDR1 and CDR2 sequences are SQVTM and ANQGSEA. The CDR3 contains 13 residues. V was clipped by 4 bases and J by 5 bases, with 14 bases between them. CD4+ T cell isolation took place after about 11 days of culture. As their vaccination, participants received two doses of either BNT162b2 or mRNA-1273. Study-wide results and limits: A shortage of convalescent patients and an absence of early post-infection timepoints characterized the study.

Assay used: immunoSEQ multiplex PCR; TCRdb lists only in-frame clones, some missing. Among some 47,000 clones listed, 60% to 75% were seen once. Turning to this clone: No antigen is known for it.

The V gene is TRBV29-1, the J gene TRBJ1-2; the D gene is possibly TRBD1 (6 bases). Here the sequenced sample was CD4+ T cells from PBMCs cultured without peptide, taken after COVID-19 vaccination. The sequence was obtained from a human donor who received a COVID-19 vaccine. The CDR3: CSVGGDIQYGYTF. The CDR3 DNA reads as TGCAGCGTTGGTGGGGACATCCAATATGGCTACACCTTC. The variable domain in full, completed from reference TRBV29-1 and TRBJ1-2, reads SAVISQKPSRDICQRGTSLTIQCQVDSQVTMMFWYRQQPGQSLTLIATANQGSEATYESGFVIDKFPISRPNLTFSTLTVSNMSPEDSSIYLCSVGGDIQYGYTFGSGTRLTVV.